These T cell receptor beta chains were read from a single sample in a study of blood T cell repertoires in COVID-19. Some clones are missing from TCRdb's copy, which holds only in-frame ones; the method was immunoSEQ multiplex PCR. The sample consists of a few hundred thousand clones, 89% of them appearing once. Sequencing was carried out using peripheral blood. These TCRs come from an older woman with COVID-19, enrolled during active disease. Both conserved end residues are part of each CDR3.

len | j_gene | v_gene | CDR3aa
14 | TRBJ2-1 | TRBV2 | CACVRDRVDNEQFF
14 | TRBJ1-1 | TRBV15 | CATSRDRMNTEAFF
11 | TRBJ1-2 | TRBV30 | CARTGNYGYTF
13 | TRBJ1-2 | TRBV2 | CASSRQGAPGYTF
14 | TRBJ2-7 | TRBV5-1 | CASSLDRVGYEQYF
15 | TRBJ1-5 | TRBV4-2 | CASSQDGQGDQPQHF
16 | TRBJ1-1 | TRBV4-1 | CASSQGRLFENTEAFF
15 | TRBJ1-5 | TRBV7-8 | CASSFSGQGDQPQHF
13 | TRBJ1-5 | TRBV30 | CAWSFDRDQPQHF
14 | TRBJ1-4 | TRBV19 | CASSAQAENEKLFF
12 | TRBJ1-1 | TRBV7-3 | CASSQNREEAFF
13 | . | TRBV29-1 | CSVARGDPYEQYF
14 | TRBJ1-4 | TRBV4-1 | CASSRDRVYEKLFF
14 | TRBJ2-1 | TRBV11-2 | CASSSLDSRDEQFF
15 | TRBJ1-6 | TRBV27 | CASSFGVNYNSPLHF
15 | TRBJ1-1 | TRBV7-9 | CASSLERSENTEAFF
15 | TRBJ2-5 | TRBV15 | CATATSGGALETQYF
17 | TRBJ2-3 | TRBV7-3 | CASSLLASGGATDTQYF
12 | TRBJ1-1 | TRBV11-3 | CASSASDTEAFF
14 | TRBJ1-2 | TRBV5-1 | CASSLNGESYGYTF
15 | TRBJ2-3 | TRBV20-1 | CSASLLAGGGDTQYF
14 | TRBJ1-1 | TRBV2 | CASSNSQVSLEAFF
19 | TRBJ2-6 | TRBV7-6 | CASSSGVGQGRGGANVLTF
16 | TRBJ2-7 | TRBV4-2 | CASSPRGGGPPYEQYF
14 | TRBJ2-7 | TRBV28 | CASSFRAGVPIWYF
15 | TRBJ1-1 | TRBV6-1 | CASSFREGVETEAFF
13 | TRBJ2-3 | TRBV7-3 | CASSSSGGAVKYF